The 27 T cell receptor beta chains listed next were all sequenced from one sample in a study of blood T cell repertoires in COVID-19. Measured with immunoSEQ multiplex PCR; TCRdb has only the in-frame clones, and not every one. The data show some 250,000 clones, with around 89% seen just once and approximately 9.5% held by the top ten. The sample taken for sequencing was PBMCs or T cells enriched from blood (not recorded which). These receptors were taken from a man between 40 and 49 years old who had recovered from COVID-19.

This clone was seen a few times. The chain couples TRBV3-1 (or the pseudogene TRBV3-2) to TRBJ1-2; tentatively, D is TRBD1 (5 bases). The CDR3 has 12 amino acids. V was trimmed by 5 bases and J by 7 bases, leaving 11 bases between them. Germline V gene data show CDR1 as LGHDT and CDR2 as YNNKEL (reference sequence). The CDR3 DNA follows: TGTGCCAGCAGCGAAGGGAGGGGTGGCTACACCTTC. This codes for CASSEGRGGYTF.

The chain recombines TRBV28 with TRBJ1-3; TRBD1 matches 7 bases. The CDR3 totals 15 residues. Trimming removed 5 bases from V and 4 bases from J; junction bases left unmatched: 8. CDR1 and CDR2 from the germline V gene are MDHEN and SYDVKM. CDR3 amino acids: CASSVIQGPGNTIYF. The CDR3 DNA sequence: TGTGCCAGCAGTGTAATACAGGGGCCCGGAAACACCATATATTTT. The full variable domain, rest sourced from reference TRBV28 and TRBJ1-3, is DVKVTQSSRYLVKRTGEKVFLECVQDMDHENMFWYRQDPGLGLRLIYFSYDVKMKEKGDIPEGYSVSREKKERFSLILESASTNQTSMYLCASSVIQGPGNTIYFGEGSWLTVV.

Here the CDR3 reads CASSVSTGSTNEKLFF. Here the CDR3 DNA reads TGCGCCAGCAGCGTTTCTACAGGGTCAACTAATGAAAAACTGTTTTTT. V and J are TRBV5-1 and TRBJ1-4; perhaps TRBD1 as D (6 bases). The CDR3 spans 16 residues. The germline gives CDR1 SGHRS, CDR2 YFSETQ. Deletions cut 4 bases from V and 0 bases from J, with 13 bases between.

The table lists this clone with a few counts. The V gene is TRBV14, the J gene TRBJ1-1; D may be TRBD1 (5 bases). Deletions cut 4 bases from V and 5 bases from J, with 17 bases between. The CDR3 contains 15 residues. Germline CDR1 reads SGHDN; CDR2 reads FVKESK. CDR3 sequence reads: CASSLISGSGTEAFF. The CDR3 region has the DNA TGTGCCAGCAGCCTGATCTCAGGGTCCGGGACTGAAGCTTTCTTT.

The V gene is TRBV7-2, the J gene TRBJ2-2; the match to TRBD1 covers 7 bases. The V and J ends lost 3 bases and 3 bases, in that order; junction bases with no gene match: 4. CDR3 length equals 15 residues. Germline CDR1 SGHTA, CDR2 FQGNSA. CDR3 sequence: CASSFRDRYTGELFF. The CDR3, as DNA: TGTGCCAGCAGCTTCCGGGACAGATACACCGGGGAGCTGTTTTTT.

The CDR3 sequence is CASSEPGEVGQPQHF. The CDR3 DNA reads as TGTGCCAGCAGTGAACCAGGGGAAGTCGGCCAGCCCCAGCATTTT. The chain links TRBV2 to TRBJ1-5, with a tentative D call TRBD1 (6 bases). The CDR3 contains 15 residues. Germline V gives CDR1 SNHLY, CDR2 FYNNEI. The V gene lost 2 bases and the J gene lost 7 bases, with 15 bases spanning the gap.

The V and J genes are TRBV28 and TRBJ1-2; D uncertain. The germline V and J ends were trimmed by 3 bases and 6 bases, with 11 bases remaining between them. Germline V gives CDR1 MDHEN, CDR2 SYDVKM. The CDR3 consists of 13 residues. CDR3 residues: CASSFIPLNGYTF. DNA for the CDR3: TGTGCCAGCAGTTTTATCCCCCTTAATGGCTACACCTTC.

The chain has TRBV19 and TRBJ2-5, with 14 positions matching TRBD2. After removal of 3 bases from V and 5 bases from J, the junction contained 26 bases not matched to a gene. Germline CDR1 reads LNHDA; CDR2 reads SQIVND (reference sequence). This CDR3 comprises 23 residues. In DNA, the CDR3 is TGTGCCAGTAGTATTTCCTTACCTCTGCTGGGACTAGCGGGAGAACCCCTTGTGGAGACCCAGTACTTC. It translates to CASSISLPLLGLAGEPLVETQYF.

This sequence joins TRBV25-1 and TRBJ2-2; D remains unclear. V gave up 1 base and J gave up 2 bases, with 8 bases separating them. Germline CDR1 reads MGHDK; CDR2 reads SYGVNS. There are 15 residues in the CDR3. CDR3 DNA sequence: TGTGCCAGCAGTGAATTACAGCCAAACACCGGGGAGCTGTTTTTT. As protein: CASSELQPNTGELFF. The full variable domain, completed using reference TRBV25-1 and TRBJ2-2, is EADIYQTPRYLVIGTGKKITLECSQTMGHDKMYWYQQDPGMELHLIHYSYGVNSTEKGDLSSESTVSRIRTEHFPLTLESARPSHTSQYLCASSELQPNTGELFFGEGSRLTVL.

This chain joins TRBV27 and TRBJ2-7; tentatively, D is TRBD2 (6 bases). The germline gives CDR1 MNHEY, CDR2 SMNVEV (reference sequence). CDR3 length: 14 amino acids. The V end was cut by 6 bases, the J end by 2 bases, with 14 bases between. The CDR3 nucleotides read TGTGCCAGCAGAAGCGGGCACCTAACCTACGAGCAGTACTTC. This sequence encodes CASRSGHLTYEQYF.

The genes are TRBV28 and TRBJ2-5; 9 bases match TRBD2. Germline trimming cut 5 bases from V and 7 bases from J; bases unmatched to any gene: 17. CDR1 MDHEN and CDR2 SYDVKM come from the germline V gene. The CDR3 contains 17 residues. Here the CDR3 reads CASSPAIGLARKWTQYF. The CDR3, as DNA: TGTGCCAGCAGTCCTGCGATCGGACTAGCGCGCAAGTGGACCCAGTACTTC.

This sequence joins TRBV3-1 (or the pseudogene TRBV3-2) and TRBJ1-6; no definite D call. The CDR3 is 13 residues long. The germline V and J ends were trimmed by 3 bases and 6 bases, with 6 bases remaining between them. Germline V CDR1 and CDR2: LGHDT, YNNKEL (reference sequence). Written as DNA, the CDR3 is TGTGCCAGCAGCCAGAACAGTAATTCACCCCTCCACTTT. This encodes CASSQNSNSPLHF.

The CDR3 sequence: CASSLARGVYEQYF. The DNA of the CDR3 is TGTGCCAGCAGCTTAGCGCGAGGAGTCTACGAGCAGTACTTC. This sequence joins TRBV7-8 and TRBJ2-7; D ambiguous. The CDR3 loop spans 14 amino acids. V lost 0 bases to trimming and J lost 3 bases, with 9 bases between them. The germline CDR1 and CDR2 sequences are SGHVS and FQNEAQ.

J is TRBJ2-5 and V is TRBV30; no reliable D call. CDR3 length: 12 residues. Trimming left V 0 bases short and J 0 bases short, with 2 bases between. Germline V gene data show CDR1 as GTSNPN and CDR2 as SVGIG (reference sequence). CDR3 sequence: CAWSVNQETQYF. The CDR3 nucleotides are TGTGCCTGGAGTGTTAACCAAGAGACCCAGTACTTC.

The rearrangement uses TRBV4-2 and TRBJ2-1; a possible D gene is TRBD2 (5 bases). Germline V gives CDR1 LGHNA, CDR2 YNFKEQ. The CDR3 spans 14 residues. Between the trimmed V and J ends, which lost 0 bases and 10 bases, there was a span of 13 bases. Here the CDR3 reads CASSQDPASREQFF. CDR3 coding DNA: TGTGCCAGCAGCCAAGATCCGGCTAGCAGGGAGCAGTTCTTC.

The chain uses TRBV19 and TRBJ2-7; D perhaps matches TRBD1 (6 bases). Trimming pared 3 bases from V and 5 bases from J, leaving 17 bases between. This CDR3 has 15 residues. Per the germline V gene, CDR1 is LNHDA and CDR2 is SQIVND (reference sequence). Written as DNA, the CDR3 is TGTGCCAGTAGTATTGGACAGCCAGGGTCCCACGAGCAGTACTTC. It is translated as CASSIGQPGSHEQYF.

This clone was seen only once. The rearrangement uses TRBV9 and TRBJ2-5; TRBD2 matches 11 bases. Germline V gene lookup returns CDR1 SGDLS and CDR2 YYNGEE. CDR3 size: 17 residues. Trimming took 3 bases from V and 4 from J; bases not matched to a gene: 11. CDR3 loop: CASSERPGLAERETQYF. The CDR3 DNA reads as TGTGCCAGCAGCGAACGCCCGGGACTAGCGGAGCGAGAGACCCAGTACTTC.

The rearrangement links TRBV4-3 to TRBJ1-1, with 9 positions matching TRBD1. The CDR3 runs 16 residues. Germline CDR1 and CDR2: LGHNA and YSLEER. The V gene end was trimmed by 5 bases and the J gene end by 1 base; junction bases not matched to a gene: 8. This CDR3 is CASSLEGTGSNTEAFF. For the CDR3, the DNA is TGCGCCAGCAGCTTGGAAGGGACAGGGTCGAACACTGAAGCTTTCTTT.

The rearrangement uses TRBV19 and TRBJ1-5; no clear D. V lost 0 bases, J lost 11 bases, and 8 bases lay in between. Germline CDR1 LNHDA, CDR2 SQIVND (reference sequence). This CDR3 spans 12 amino acids. The CDR3 bases are TGTGCCAGTAGTATAGACGGGGTGGCCCAGCATTTT. Amino acids: CASSIDGVAQHF.

This rearrangement joins TRBV11-2 to TRBJ1-3, with a tentative D call TRBD1 (5 bases). With 5 bases removed from V and 2 bases from J, the gap between germline ends came to 19 bases. The CDR3 contains 17 residues. Per the germline V gene, CDR1 is SGHAT and CDR2 is FQNNGV. CDR3 in amino acids: CASSLVLSGGAGNTIYF. CDR3 sequence (DNA): TGTGCCAGCAGCCTCGTACTCTCAGGAGGGGCTGGAAACACCATATATTTT.

This chain uses TRBV5-8 with TRBJ1-2; possibly TRBD1 for D (6 bases). The CDR3 runs to 15 residues. Germline V CDR1 and CDR2: SGHTS, YDEGEE. Trimming removed 4 bases at V and 4 bases at J, with 17 bases between. The CDR3 spells CASSTGTSRFYGYTF. For the CDR3, the DNA is TGTGCCAGCAGCACCGGGACAAGCAGATTCTATGGCTACACCTTC.

CDR3 residues: CASSQSPDLDRLYSYEQYF. The CDR3, as DNA: TGCGCCAGCAGCCAAAGTCCAGACCTTGACAGATTATACTCCTACGAGCAGTACTTC. The chain is built from TRBV4-3 and TRBJ2-7, with D possibly being TRBD1 (5 bases). The CDR3 runs to 19 residues. Germline assignment: CDR1 LGHNA and CDR2 YSLEER. Between the trimmed V and J ends, which lost 2 bases and 0 bases, there was a span of 23 bases.

V is TRBV7-9 and J is TRBJ1-1, with D unresolved. The V gene's germline CDR1 is SEHNR and CDR2 FQNEAQ (reference sequence). The CDR3 covers 12 residues. V was cut by 1 base and J by 5 bases, with 5 bases left in between. The CDR3 loop is CASSLDRTEAFF. In DNA form, the CDR3 reads TGTGCCAGCAGCTTAGACAGAACTGAAGCTTTCTTT.

The chain is built from TRBV4-1 and TRBJ1-6; 10 bases are shared with TRBD1. J lost 0 bases, V lost 3 bases, and 8 bases had no gene match. The V gene's germline CDR1 is MGHRA and CDR2 YSYEKL. There are 19 residues in the CDR3. The CDR3: CASSHTPGQGSSYNSPLHF. CDR3 DNA sequence: TGCGCCAGCAGCCACACCCCGGGACAGGGGAGCTCCTATAATTCACCCCTCCACTTT.

This clone is a singleton in its sample. This chain joins TRBV7-9 and TRBJ2-3; 13 bases align to TRBD2. The CDR3 contains 17 residues. V trimming: 1 base; J trimming: 6 bases; junction bases outside the gene matches: 7. Germline V lookup: CDR1 SEHNR, CDR2 FQNEAQ (reference sequence). The CDR3 nucleotides are TGTGCCAGCAGCTTAGGCGGACTAGCGGGAGTTTTGGATACGCAGTATTTT. Amino acids: CASSLGGLAGVLDTQYF.

This chain joins TRBV15 and TRBJ2-5; TRBD2 agrees at 7 bases. Germline CDR1 and CDR2: LNHNV and YYDKDF (reference sequence). The junction had 4 bases not matched to a gene; V was cut back by 1 base and J by 2 bases. The CDR3 contains 15 residues. This chain's CDR3 is CATSRASGVQETQYF. The DNA of the CDR3 is TGTGCCACCAGCAGAGCCAGCGGGGTTCAAGAGACCCAGTACTTC.

The J gene is TRBJ2-1, the V gene TRBV6-5, with D perhaps matching TRBD2 (5 bases). CDR1 is MNHEY and CDR2 is SVGAGI in the germline V gene. Trimming pared 6 bases from V and 9 bases from J, leaving 12 bases between. The CDR3 sequence is 12 residues long. CDR3 residues: CASRSTTGEQFF. CDR3 sequence (DNA): TGTGCCAGCAGATCGACTACCGGTGAGCAGTTCTTC.